This T cell receptor (beta chain) appears in the sequencing data of a study of T cell responses to AZD1222 COVID-19 vaccine. Study results and caveats: Researchers took repertoire samples only after the peak T cell response had come. Spike-specific TCR breadth and depth went up after people got two AZD1222 doses. Nearly half of spike-specific TCRs reportedly target unmutated variant regions. Clonal diversity was possibly underestimated, and the donors were mostly white British, with more females.

Assay used: immunoSEQ multiplex PCR; TCRdb lists only in-frame clones, some missing. The sample holds roughly 140,000 clones; approximately 92% are singletons and the top ten take roughly 1.7%. Comment on this clone: Its specificity is not known.

Sequencing was performed on peripheral blood, taken on day 0 of AZD1222 vaccination. This clonotype originated in an adult in good health.

The CDR3 coding sequence is TGTGCCAGCTCACCATCGATGGATGAAGCTTTCTTT. This codes for CASSPSMDEAFF. The chain has TRBV18 and TRBJ1-1; unclear D gene. From germline, CDR1 is KGHSH and CDR2 LQKENI. V was pared by 2 bases and J by 7 bases, with 8 bases between. The CDR3 spans 12 residues.